Each of the 20 T cell receptor beta chains below was sequenced from the same sample in a study of T cell responses to AZD1222 COVID-19 vaccine. The repertoire was sequenced with immunoSEQ multiplex PCR; TCRdb's copy has only in-frame clones and lacks some. The sample has 140,000 to 150,000 clones; 80% to 90% are singletons. This material consisted of peripheral blood, taken on day 0 of AZD1222 vaccination. The receptors were sampled from an adult in good health.

This sequence joins TRBV6-5 and TRBJ1-1, with unresolved D. The germline V gene encodes CDR1 MNHEY and CDR2 SVGAGI. Trimming took 3 bases from V and 5 from J, leaving 10 bases between them. This CDR3 spans 13 amino acids. The CDR3: CASSYRFLTEAFF. The DNA of the CDR3 is TGTGCCAGCAGTTATCGGTTTTTGACTGAAGCTTTCTTT.

V and J are TRBV5-1 and TRBJ1-6, with TRBD1 as a possible D gene (5 bases). Between the trimmed V and J ends, which lost 1 base and 7 bases, there was a span of 12 bases. This CDR3 has 15 amino acids. Germline V CDR1 and CDR2: SGHRS, YFSETQ. The CDR3 nucleotides are TGCGCCAGCAGCTTGCCGTGGGGGTGGAATTCACCCCTCCACTTT. Its protein product is CASSLPWGWNSPLHF.

The J gene is TRBJ1-1, the V gene TRBV6-4; no definite D call. This CDR3 has 13 amino acids. Germline CDR1 is MRHNA and CDR2 is SNTAGT. V lost 5 bases and J 3 bases, leaving 10 bases between the germline ends. CDR3 amino acids: CASSWGRDTEAFF. The CDR3 coding sequence is TGTGCCAGCAGTTGGGGTCGAGACACTGAAGCTTTCTTT.

The chain couples TRBV2 to TRBJ1-5; perhaps TRBD1 as D (6 bases). The CDR3 length is 15 residues. V was trimmed by 4 bases and J by 2 bases, leaving 12 bases between them. CDR1 and CDR2 from the germline V gene are SNHLY and FYNNEI. CDR3 in DNA: TGTGCCAGCAGTGCCGGGGGGGCCGGCAATCAGCCCCAGCATTTT. Residues: CASSAGGAGNQPQHF.

The chain recombines TRBV6-5 with TRBJ2-5, with 9 nucleotides matching TRBD2. V lost 5 bases and J lost 2; bases outside the gene matches: 6. In germline, CDR1 is MNHEY, CDR2 SVGAGI. The CDR3 extends over 15 amino acids. The CDR3 here is CASSLSGRGQETQYF. The CDR3 nucleotides are TGTGCCAGCAGTCTTAGCGGGAGAGGGCAAGAGACCCAGTACTTC.

The V and J genes are TRBV5-1 and TRBJ2-7; tentatively, D is TRBD1 (6 bases). Trimming pared 2 bases from V and 6 bases from J, leaving 18 bases between. This CDR3 contains 15 residues. Germline CDR1 reads SGHRS; CDR2 reads YFSETQ. The CDR3 loop reads CASSFEGQGESEQYF. CDR3 DNA sequence: TGCGCCAGCAGCTTCGAGGGACAAGGGGAATCCGAGCAGTACTTC. The variable domain in full, completed from reference TRBV5-1 and TRBJ2-7, reads KAGVTQTPRYLIKTRGQQVTLSCSPISGHRSVSWYQQTPGQGLQFLFEYFSETQRNKGNFPGRFSGRQFSNSRSEMNVSTLELGDSALYLCASSFEGQGESEQYFGPGTRLTVT.

The CDR3 reads CASSFGLDEQYF. Here the CDR3 DNA reads TGTGCCAGCAGCTTTGGTTTAGACGAGCAGTACTTC. The V gene is TRBV13, the J gene TRBJ2-7; D gene uncertain. The CDR3 has 12 amino acids. V was shortened by 3 bases and J by 5 bases, with 8 bases between the two germline ends. Germline lookup yields CDR1 PRHDT and CDR2 FYEKMQ (reference sequence).

This clone was seen only once. The rearrangement joins TRBV4-3 to TRBJ2-3, with 10 bases identical to TRBD2. After removal of 4 bases from V and 0 bases from J, the junction contained 1 base not matched to a gene. Germline assignment: CDR1 LGHNA and CDR2 YSLEER. CDR3 size: 15 residues. CDR3 bases: TGCGCCAGCAGCCCGGGACTAGCGAGCACAGATACGCAGTATTTT. Amino acids: CASSPGLASTDTQYF.

The CDR3 region has the DNA TGTGCCAGCAGTGAATCTGATCCGGCGAGGCAGTACTTC. Protein product: CASSESDPARQYF. The chain couples TRBV2 to TRBJ2-7; no definite D call. The germline V and J ends were trimmed by 2 bases and 9 bases, with 14 bases remaining between them. This CDR3 contains 13 residues. The V gene's germline CDR1 is SNHLY and CDR2 FYNNEI.

This clone was seen a few times. This rearrangement joins TRBV4-2 to TRBJ2-1, with TRBD2 matching 12 bases. The CDR3 length is 15 residues. Germline V gives CDR1 LGHNA, CDR2 YNFKEQ. The V segment lost 4 bases and the J segment 8 bases; nucleotides outside the gene matches: 6. CDR3 in amino acids: CASSPTSGSPDEQFF. In DNA, the CDR3 is TGTGCCAGCAGCCCGACTAGCGGGAGCCCCGATGAGCAGTTCTTC.

V is TRBV3-1 (or the pseudogene TRBV3-2) and J is TRBJ1-1, with TRBD1 as a possible D gene (5 bases). Germline-derived CDR1 and CDR2 are LGHDT and YNNKEL (reference sequence). The CDR3 sequence is 13 residues long. Trimming took off 2 bases at V and 7 bases at J, with 11 bases between the two ends. CDR3: CASSQPGSIEAFF. Written as DNA, the CDR3 is TGTGCCAGCAGCCAACCAGGGTCCATTGAAGCTTTCTTT.

This clone was picked up one time. The chain employs TRBV19 and TRBJ1-6, with D possibly TRBD1 on 5 matching bases. CDR1 and CDR2 from the germline V gene are LNHDA and SQIVND (reference sequence). CDR3 length equals 16 residues. The ends were cut back, 6 bases at V and 10 bases at J, with 22 bases in the middle. CDR3 sequence: CASSRKIGGEGSPLHF. Here the CDR3 DNA reads TGTGCCAGTAGCAGAAAAATTGGGGGAGAAGGGTCACCCCTCCACTTT. The entire variable domain, with the rest obtained from reference TRBV19 and TRBJ1-6, is as follows: DGGITQSPKYLFRKEGQNVTLSCEQNLNHDAMYWYRQDPGQGLRLIYYSQIVNDFQKGDIAEGYSVSREKKESFPLTVTSAQKNPTAFYLCASSRKIGGEGSPLHFGNGTRLTVT.

This sequence joins TRBV7-2 and TRBJ2-2; D is ambiguous. The CDR3 is made up of 16 amino acids. Trimming took 2 bases from V and 2 from J, leaving 12 bases between them. Looked up from germline, CDR1 is SGHTA and CDR2 is FQGNSA. Here the CDR3 DNA reads TGTGCCAGCAGCTTAAGCCCCGGAGTTAACACCGGGGAGCTGTTTTTT. Encoded protein: CASSLSPGVNTGELFF.

This clone was seen a few times. The chain links TRBV7-9 to TRBJ1-6; no definite D call. This CDR3 has 14 amino acids. Germline CDR1 SEHNR, CDR2 FQNEAQ (reference sequence). Trimming removed 3 bases from V and 4 bases from J, with 7 bases in between. CDR3 nucleotide sequence: TGTGCCAGCAGCTTTGAGGGTTATAATTCACCCCTCCACTTT. As protein: CASSFEGYNSPLHF.

The rearrangement links TRBV28 to TRBJ2-3; 9 nucleotides line up with TRBD1. In germline, CDR1 is MDHEN, CDR2 SYDVKM. This CDR3 has 17 amino acids. After removal of 5 bases from V and 4 bases from J, the junction contained 13 bases not matched to a gene. The CDR3 DNA is TGTGCCAGCAGTCCCTGGGGGGGGACAGGGTGGGCAGATACGCAGTATTTT. Its translation is CASSPWGGTGWADTQYF.

This chain links TRBV19 with TRBJ1-2; no reliable D call. V lost 7 bases to trimming and J lost 0 bases, with 12 bases between them. This CDR3 is built from 14 residues. Germline CDR1 is LNHDA and CDR2 is SQIVND (reference sequence). The CDR3 region has the DNA TGTGCCAGTATGGGCGTTGAGACTAACTATGGCTACACCTTC. Encoded protein: CASMGVETNYGYTF.

This rearrangement joins TRBV6-2 or TRBV6-3 to TRBJ1-3; no clear D. This CDR3 is built from 14 residues. Trimming pared 6 bases from V and 1 base from J, leaving 10 bases between. Germline V gene lookup returns CDR1 MNHEY and CDR2 SVGEGT. The CDR3 spells CASSNRGSGNTIYF. The CDR3 DNA reads as TGTGCCAGCAGCAACCGGGGTTCTGGAAACACCATATATTTT.

In this sample, this clone turned up a few times. This chain connects TRBV30 to TRBJ1-3, with D perhaps TRBD1 (6 bases). The CDR3 spans 16 residues. V lost 1 base and J lost 4, with 17 bases in between. Germline values: CDR1 GTSNPN, CDR2 SVGIG (reference sequence). Here the CDR3 reads CAWSGAGTSIGNTIYF. The CDR3, as DNA: TGTGCCTGGAGTGGAGCCGGGACAAGTATCGGAAACACCATATATTTT.

The chain couples TRBV9 to TRBJ2-5; TRBD1 or TRBD2 may be the D gene (5 bases each). Germline CDR1 is SGDLS and CDR2 is YYNGEE. V was clipped by 3 bases and J by 2 bases, with 20 bases between them. The CDR3 consists of 17 residues. The CDR3 loop is CASSAGLGRKYQETQYF. In DNA, the CDR3 is TGTGCCAGCAGCGCAGGCTTGGGACGTAAATATCAAGAGACCCAGTACTTC.

The V call is TRBV7-3, the J call TRBJ2-1; a possible D gene is TRBD1 (6 bases). There are 16 residues in the CDR3. Deletions cut 4 bases from V and 7 bases from J, with 20 bases between. Germline V CDR1 and CDR2: SGHTA, FQGTGA. For the CDR3, the DNA is TGTGCCAGCAGCTCCGATAGCGACCGAGGGGGAAATGAGCAGTTCTTC. Protein product: CASSSDSDRGGNEQFF.